This T cell receptor (beta chain) was sequenced in a study of beta chain features in type 1 diabetes. This clone occurred a few times. Its target is unknown. Averaging roughly 0.12 L, one heparinised blood draw came from each individual donor. By way of CD45RO/CCR7/CD25/CD127/CD95/CD27, the CD4+ regulatory, stem cell-like memory, central memory and naive cells were sorted. As every portion of the isolated RNA was reverse transcribed, the sequencing read expressed TCRB transcripts. The repertoire was sequenced with immunoSEQ multiplex PCR; TCRdb's copy has only in-frame clones and lacks some. Seen here are roughly 400,000 clones, about 14% observed once, and the top ten hold 0.019%. Study-level results: The naive, central memory and Treg TCRB repertoires showed an apparent similarity that was greater among patients than among healthy donors. Reduced insertions and increased deletions marked VDJ junctions in type 1 diabetes patients.

The sequence came from a woman aged 18-35 years in good health. The sample taken for sequencing was naive CD4+ T cells from blood.

The CDR3: CASGPDSRQTQYF. As DNA, the CDR3 is TGTGCTAGTGGTCCTGACAGTCGGCAGACCCAGTACTTC. The chain joins TRBV12-5 to TRBJ2-5; D may be TRBD1 (5 bases). The ends were cut back, 5 bases at V and 6 bases at J, with 13 bases in the middle. CDR1 is LGHNT, CDR2 FRNRAP, per germline. The CDR3 totals 13 residues.